This TCR beta chain originates from a study of human T cells and chemical hapten exposure. TCRdb reanalysed the RACE reads using MiXCR and keeps one entry per CDR3 protein. This sample has 75,000 to 100,000 distinct CDR3 sequences, with 9% to 9.5% found just once. V lost 1 base to trimming and J lost 9 bases, with 8 bases between them. This CDR3 region has 12 residues. The germline CDR1 and CDR2 sequences are SEHNR and FQNEAQ (reference sequence). Time point reported: patch test 2, 6 weeks after DPC sensitization. The treatment: therapeutic diphenylcyclopropenone sensitization with weekly scalp DPC. Prior to application of each patch test, blood was drawn.

The TCR originated in a woman between 40 and 50 years old with alopecia areata. Some clones in this sample may be carry-over from other donors' samples. V is TRBV7-9 and J is TRBJ2-3; D uncertain. Sequences were derived from whole blood, sampled in connection with sensitization to the hapten diphenylcyclopropenone (DPC). CDR3 protein: CASSLGSVTQYF. In nucleotides, the CDR3 is TGTGCCAGCAGCTTAGGATCCGTGACGCAGTATTTT.